What follows is one T cell receptor beta chain and its context. CDR1 and CDR2 (germline): WSHSY, SAAADI. There are 13 residues in the CDR3. The ends lost 10 bases at V and 5 bases at J; junction bases unmatched: 7. The entry originates in a study of T cell changes during pregnancy in multiple sclerosis. Clones were sequenced by immunoSEQ multiplex PCR, and TCRdb holds only the in-frame ones, with some missing. Here the sample spans 39,000 or so clones, roughly 93% being singletons. The source is a female donor with multiple sclerosis, enrolled in a pregnancy study. J is TRBJ1-5 and V is TRBV10-2; 8 bases match TRBD1. This specimen was CD8+ T cells from peripheral blood mononuclear cells, taken in the third trimester of pregnancy. DNA of the CDR3: TGCGCCACCCAGACAGGGGTATATCAGCCCCAGCATTTT. This gives the protein CATQTGVYQPQHF.